A single sample is the source of the 4 T cell receptor beta chains below, sequenced in a study of blood T cells in healthy people across ages. Together with a sample-barcoded 5' primer, a J-beta primer mix was included in a second PCR lasting about 6 to 11 cycles. MiXCR, applied by TCRdb to the 5' RACE reads, yields one record per CDR3 protein. In the table there are roughly 800,000 distinct CDR3 sequences, approximately 53% of which are singletons. Sequencing input: blood. Source of these receptors: a man aged 80 or over in good health.

The rearrangement joins TRBV25-1 to TRBJ1-1, with D hard to call. The V and J ends lost 7 bases and 1 base respectively, with 10 bases between them. This CDR3 has 13 amino acids. Germline-derived CDR1 and CDR2 are MGHDK and SYGVNS. The CDR3 bases are TGTGCCAGCACAGGACGGACGAACACTGAAGCTTTCTTT. It specifies CASTGRTNTEAFF.

This clonotype was found many times. This chain uses TRBV20-1 with TRBJ2-7; a possible D gene is TRBD2 (6 bases). Germline V CDR1 and CDR2: DFQATT, SNEGSKA (reference sequence). The CDR3 has 14 amino acids. With 4 bases removed from V and 0 bases from J, the gap between germline ends came to 13 bases. The CDR3 sequence: CSATPGLSSYEQYF. The CDR3 nucleotides are TGCAGTGCTACCCCGGGACTCAGCTCCTACGAGCAGTACTTC.

The J gene is TRBJ2-3, the V gene TRBV12-5; D gene unclear. V gave up 0 bases and J gave up 14 bases, with 15 bases separating them. The CDR3 loop spans 13 amino acids. Germline CDR1 reads LGHNT; CDR2 reads FRNRAP. CDR3 DNA sequence: TGTGCTAGTGGTTTGGTAGGATCCAGATACGCGTATTTT. It specifies CASGLVGSRYAYF.

This clonotype was detected a few times. The chain carries TRBV27 and TRBJ1-2; perhaps TRBD1 as D (5 bases). Germline lookup yields CDR1 MNHEY and CDR2 SMNVEV (reference sequence). This CDR3 is built from 17 residues. V dropped 2 bases and J dropped 1 base, with 17 bases sitting between them. The CDR3 here is CASSLRPSGRFNYGYTF. In DNA, the CDR3 is TGTGCCAGCAGTTTACGTCCGTCGGGACGGTTTAACTATGGCTACACCTTC.